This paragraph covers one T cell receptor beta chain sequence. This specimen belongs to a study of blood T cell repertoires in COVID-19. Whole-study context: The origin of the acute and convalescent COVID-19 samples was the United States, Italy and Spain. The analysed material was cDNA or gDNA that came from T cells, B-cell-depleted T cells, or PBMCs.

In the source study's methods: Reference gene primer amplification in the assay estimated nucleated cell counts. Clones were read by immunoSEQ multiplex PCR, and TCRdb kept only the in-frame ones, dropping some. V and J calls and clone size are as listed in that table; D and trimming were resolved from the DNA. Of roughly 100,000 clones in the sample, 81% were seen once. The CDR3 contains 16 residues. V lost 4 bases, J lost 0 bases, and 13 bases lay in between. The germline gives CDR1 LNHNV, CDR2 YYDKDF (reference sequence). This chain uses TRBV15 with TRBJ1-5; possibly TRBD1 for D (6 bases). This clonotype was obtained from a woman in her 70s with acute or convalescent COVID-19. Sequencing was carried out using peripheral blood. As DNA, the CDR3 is TGTGCCACCAGCACCGACAGGACCTTTAGCAATCAGCCCCAGCATTTT. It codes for CATSTDRTFSNQPQHF.